These 32 T cell receptor beta chains share one sample of origin, sequenced in a study of T cells in Graves' hyperthyroidism and ophthalmopathy. What was amplified from RNA transcripts were TCR beta CDR3 regions. Initially, a first-round RT-PCR of the TCR CDR3 employed the HTBI primer set. TCRdb reprocessed the multiplex PCR reads with MiXCR, giving one entry per CDR3 protein. The table records roughly 100,000 distinct CDR3 sequences, around 42% of them present only once. Material: peripheral blood or thyroid tissue (not recorded which). The source of these receptors is a woman aged 25 to 45 with Graves' hyperthyroidism.

Within the sample, this clonotype is medium-sized. V usage is TRBV7-9 and J usage is TRBJ2-7, with TRBD2 matching over 9 bases. This CDR3 contains 18 residues. Germline trimming cut 5 bases from V and 7 bases from J; bases unmatched to any gene: 21. CDR1 and CDR2 from the germline V gene are SEHNR and FQNEAQ (reference sequence). The CDR3 loop is CASSGSDALSGRTEEQYF. The DNA for the CDR3 is TGTGCCAGCAGCGGGTCCGACGCGCTTAGCGGGAGAACAGAAGAGCAGTACTTC.

This clonotype was picked up many times. V gene TRBV28 combines with J gene TRBJ2-7, with D tentatively TRBD2 (5 bases). V gave up 7 bases and J gave up 2 bases, with 15 bases separating them. The CDR3 sequence is 14 residues long. Per germline, CDR1 MDHEN and CDR2 SYDVKM. The CDR3 bases are TGTGCCAGCACCGATAGCGCGATTACCTACGAGCAGTACTTC. It translates to CASTDSAITYEQYF.

The V and J genes are TRBV28 and TRBJ2-2; D call uncertain. This CDR3 region has 19 residues. Between the trimmed V and J ends, which lost 6 bases and 3 bases, there was a span of 26 bases. CDR1 MDHEN and CDR2 SYDVKM come from the germline V gene. This CDR3 reads CASSPNKGLLIGDTGELFF. The CDR3 DNA reads as TGTGCCAGCAGCCCTAACAAGGGATTATTGATTGGGGACACCGGGGAGCTGTTTTTT.

There are many counts of this clonotype. The chain carries TRBV12-3 or TRBV12-4 and TRBJ1-5; D possibly corresponds to TRBD1 (5 bases). This CDR3 contains 15 residues. The ends were cut back, 2 bases at V and 3 bases at J, with 11 bases in the middle. The CDR3, as DNA: TGTGCCAGCAGTTTAAGGCAGGGAATCAATCAGCCCCAGCATTTT. Amino acid sequence: CASSLRQGINQPQHF.

About this clonotype: In this CDR3 the conserved last residue, phenylalanine or tryptophan, is missing, so a read error is likely. This chain uses TRBV7-9 with TRBJ2-7, with TRBD1 identical over 9 bases. CDR1 and CDR2 from the germline V gene are SEHNR and FQNEAQ (reference sequence). The CDR3 is 15 amino acids. Here the CDR3 reads CASSPLGTGPYEQYS. The CDR3 DNA is TGCGCCAGCAGCCCCCTAGGGACAGGGCCCTACGAGCAGTACTCC.

This sequence joins TRBV20-1 and TRBJ1-2; unclear D gene. Germline-derived CDR1 and CDR2 are DFQATT and SNEGSKA (reference sequence). Trimming cost V 1 base and J 4 bases, with 13 bases left between them. This CDR3 region has 14 residues. CDR3 in amino acids: CSARAVEGGYGYTF. CDR3 sequence (DNA): TGCAGTGCTAGAGCGGTGGAGGGCGGCTATGGCTACACCTTC.

The V call is TRBV7-9, the J call TRBJ2-3; 7 nucleotides line up with TRBD1. With V trimmed by 5 bases and J by 11 bases, 22 bases remained unmatched. The V gene's germline CDR1 is SEHNR and CDR2 FQNEAQ (reference sequence). The CDR3 covers 17 residues. As DNA, the CDR3 is TGTGCCAGCAGCCCCCCCCCGGGACAGACGAACACCAGTTGGCAGTATTTT. This translates into CASSPPPGQTNTSWQYF.

As for this clonotype: Because the CDR3 is missing its conserved closing phenylalanine or tryptophan, this is likely a read error. The limits of the CDR3 on the DNA are not certain, so only TCRdb's listed CDR3 is given. The chain uses TRBV5-8 and TRBJ1-3. CDR1 SGHTS and CDR2 YDEGEE come from the germline V gene. Including both end residues, the CDR3 is 10 amino acids long. The CDR3 region is CASSLGTTNT.

This chain joins TRBV7-2 and TRBJ2-5, with 10 positions matching TRBD2. Germline V gene sequence: CDR1 SGHTA, CDR2 FQGNSA. Trimming at V came to 5 bases and at J to 4 bases, leaving 4 bases not matched to a gene. CDR3 length: 14 amino acids. Here the CDR3 reads CASSQTSGAETQYF. The CDR3 DNA is TGTGCCAGCAGCCAAACTAGCGGGGCAGAGACCCAGTACTTC. The full variable domain, in which reference TRBV7-2 and TRBJ2-5 provide the parts outside the CDR3, is GAGVSQSPSNKVTEKGKDVELRCDPISGHTALYWYRQSLGQGLEFLIYFQGNSAPDKSGLPSDRFSAERTGGSVSTLTIQRTQQEDSAVYLCASSQTSGAETQYFGPGTRLLVL.

The chain is built from TRBV19 and TRBJ1-1; 12 nucleotides agree with TRBD1. Trimming removed 7 bases from V and 3 bases from J; junction bases left unmatched: 9. Germline lookup yields CDR1 LNHDA and CDR2 SQIVND (reference sequence). The CDR3 consists of 16 residues. The CDR3 sequence is CASTRDRGRGDTEAFF. CDR3 DNA sequence: TGTGCCAGTACCCGGGACAGGGGGCGAGGGGACACTGAAGCTTTCTTT.

This clonotype was recorded at least ten times. The chain employs TRBV5-1 and TRBJ1-1; 9 bases are shared with TRBD1. The germline V gene encodes CDR1 SGHRS and CDR2 YFSETQ. The CDR3 covers 13 residues. V trimming: 1 base; J trimming: 11 bases; junction bases outside the gene matches: 6. CDR3 sequence: CASSLRPGTGAFF. For the CDR3, the DNA is TGCGCCAGCAGCTTGCGTCCCGGGACAGGGGCTTTCTTT.

This clonotype was found a few times. Germline is not matched at one junction end, which may reflect a read error. The V gene is TRBV24-1, the J gene TRBJ1-3; D uncertain. The CDR3 runs 8 residues. Per germline, CDR1 KGHDR and CDR2 SFDVKD. This chain's CDR3 is CATSEHLF. The DNA of the CDR3 is TGTGCCACCAGTGAGCATCTATTT.

This chain connects TRBV7-2 to TRBJ1-5, with D uncertain. Trimming removed 4 bases from V and 9 bases from J, with 13 bases in between. Germline V gene sequence: CDR1 SGHTA, CDR2 FQGNSA. The CDR3 has 13 residues. Here the CDR3 reads CASSYPDGRPQHF. In DNA form, the CDR3 reads TGTGCCAGCAGCTACCCAGATGGGCGGCCCCAGCATTTT. The whole variable domain, filled in from reference TRBV7-2 and TRBJ1-5, reads GAGVSQSPSNKVTEKGKDVELRCDPISGHTALYWYRQSLGQGLEFLIYFQGNSAPDKSGLPSDRFSAERTGGSVSTLTIQRTQQEDSAVYLCASSYPDGRPQHFGDGTRLSIL.

About this clonotype itself: A much larger clone lies one base from this, so it may be a read error. The chain recombines TRBV5-6 with TRBJ2-5; TRBD2 aligns across 11 bases. V was clipped by 4 bases and J by 4 bases; unmatched bases: 15. CDR3 length: 18 residues. The V gene's germline CDR1 is SGHDT and CDR2 YYEEEE. The CDR3 bases are TGTGCCAGCAGCAAAGTACTAGCGGGGGCGACGTTTGGAGAGACCCAGTACTTC. This codes for CASSKVLAGATFGETQYF.

The rearrangement links TRBV5-5 to TRBJ1-2; D is ambiguous. This CDR3 region has 15 residues. Germline CDR1 reads SGHKS; CDR2 reads YYEKEE (reference sequence). Trimming removed 0 bases from V and 2 bases from J, with 11 bases in between. CDR3 amino acids: CASSLGGGGNYGYTF. CDR3 DNA: TGTGCCAGCAGCTTGGGGGGAGGAGGGAACTATGGCTACACCTTC.

This clonotype appeared many times. The chain's CDR3 is CASSGTVLFNSPLHF. CDR3 coding DNA: TGTGCCAGCAGCGGGACAGTCCTTTTTAATTCACCCCTCCACTTT. This chain links TRBV6-6 with TRBJ1-6; 7 bases are a match to TRBD1. J gave up 6 bases and V 6 bases, and 8 bases lay outside the gene matches. Per germline, CDR1 MNHNY and CDR2 SVGAGI (reference sequence). CDR3 length equals 15 residues.

This clonotype showed up just a few times. CDR3 loop: CASSSSQGAYEQYF. The DNA of the CDR3 is TGTGCCAGCAGTTCTTCACAGGGGGCCTACGAGCAGTACTTC. The J gene is TRBJ2-7, the V gene TRBV28; TRBD1 matches at 8 bases. V shed 4 bases, J shed 2 bases, and the junction held 4 bases outside the gene matches. The CDR3 covers 14 residues. Germline values: CDR1 MDHEN, CDR2 SYDVKM.

A remark on this clonotype: Because the CDR3 is missing its conserved closing phenylalanine or tryptophan, this is likely a read error. The chain has TRBV2 and TRBJ2-5; D unclear. Germline lookup yields CDR1 SNHLY and CDR2 FYNNEI. Trimming removed 6 bases at V and 4 bases at J, with 6 bases between. This CDR3 comprises 11 residues. In DNA form, the CDR3 reads TGTGCCAGCAGCTTTGCAGAGACCCAGTACTCC. Protein: CASSFAETQYS.

This clonotype was detected many times. The chain carries TRBV11-2 and TRBJ1-2; D is unresolved. The CDR3 length is 13 residues. The V end was cut by 1 base, the J end by 4 bases, with 7 bases between. Per the germline V gene, CDR1 is SGHAT and CDR2 is FQNNGV. The CDR3 spells CASSLAGSYGYTF. The DNA for the CDR3 is TGTGCCAGCAGCTTAGCCGGGAGCTATGGCTACACCTTC.

This clonotype was observed a single time. The CDR3 carries no conserved terminal phenylalanine or tryptophan, so it likely arises from a read error. This chain uses TRBV7-2 with TRBJ2-7, with D perhaps TRBD2 (5 bases). Germline CDR1 reads SGHTA; CDR2 reads FQGNSA. Between the trimmed V and J ends, which lost 8 bases and 10 bases, there was a span of 9 bases. The CDR3 runs 9 residues. This CDR3 is CASSTGQYY. CDR3 in DNA: TGTGCCAGCTCAACGGGACAGTACTAC.

This clonotype was detected ten times or more. The chain recombines TRBV3-1 with TRBJ1-2; D gene unclear. Germline V gene sequence: CDR1 LGHDT, CDR2 YNNKEL (reference sequence). CDR3 size: 13 residues. V was trimmed by 2 bases and J by 2 bases, leaving 6 bases between them. In DNA form, the CDR3 reads TGTGCCAGCAGCCAAAGTTCCAACTATGGCTACACCTTC. Translated: CASSQSSNYGYTF.

This clonotype was picked up many times. The V call is TRBV12-3 or TRBV12-4, the J call TRBJ1-2; D uncertain. Trimming took off 3 bases at V and 4 bases at J, with 15 bases between the two ends. The CDR3 has 15 residues. The CDR3 spells CASSLPGRLGYGYTF. The CDR3, as DNA: TGTGCCAGCAGTTTGCCGGGGAGACTAGGCTATGGCTACACCTTC.

The CDR3 region has the DNA TGCAGTGCTAGCGGACGGCAAAATCAGCCCCAGTACTTC. This translates into CSASGRQNQPQYF. V and J are TRBV20-1 and TRBJ2-5; D unclear. The CDR3 runs to 13 residues. In germline, CDR1 is DFQATT, CDR2 SNEGSKA (reference sequence). The germline V and J ends were trimmed by 3 bases and 9 bases, with 17 bases remaining between them.

In its sample, this clonotype was seen many times. The chain couples TRBV10-2 to TRBJ2-5, with D unresolved. This CDR3 has 14 residues. Looked up from germline, CDR1 is WSHSY and CDR2 is SAAADI. Trimming took 5 bases from V and 1 from J, leaving 11 bases between them. In DNA form, the CDR3 reads TGCGCCAGCAGTCTTTTCAAGAGCCAAGAGACCCAGTACTTC. Translating gives CASSLFKSQETQYF.

This clonotype has at least ten counts. The V gene is TRBV10-3, the J gene TRBJ1-1; D is undetermined. CDR3 length equals 16 residues. Trimming removed 3 bases at V and 1 base at J, with 15 bases between. Germline loops: CDR1 ENHRY, CDR2 SYGVKD. The CDR3 here is CAISERQTGGNTEAFF. The CDR3 nucleotides read TGTGCCATCAGTGAACGGCAAACCGGAGGGAACACTGAAGCTTTCTTT.

There are many counts of this clonotype. The gene calls are TRBV9 and TRBJ1-1; 7 bases align to TRBD1. This CDR3 is 12 amino acids long. After removal of 4 bases from V and 8 bases from J, the junction contained 5 bases not matched to a gene. Germline V CDR1 and CDR2: SGDLS, YYNGEE. In DNA form, the CDR3 reads TGTGCCAGCAGCCCAACAGGGGTCGAAGCTTTCTTT. Translated, it gives CASSPTGVEAFF. The full variable domain, rest sourced from reference TRBV9 and TRBJ1-1, is DSGVTQTPKHLITATGQRVTLRCSPRSGDLSVYWYQQSLDQGLQFLIQYYNGEERAKGNILERFSAQQFPDLHSELNLSSLELGDSALYFCASSPTGVEAFFGQGTRLTVV.

At least ten counts were recorded for this clonotype. The CDR3 reads CASKRRTGGSDSPLHF. CDR3 in DNA: TGTGCCAGCAAAAGAAGGACAGGGGGGAGTGATTCACCCCTCCACTTT. The genes are TRBV6-5 and TRBJ1-6, with TRBD1 matching over 10 bases. CDR1 and CDR2 from the germline V gene are MNHEY and SVGAGI. J was trimmed by 8 bases and V by 7 bases; bases with no gene match: 11. CDR3 length equals 16 residues.

This clonotype was recorded a few times. This chain joins TRBV11-2 and TRBJ2-3; D is uncertain. The V gene's germline CDR1 is SGHAT and CDR2 FQNNGV. This CDR3 spans 12 amino acids. Trimming pared 5 bases from V and 6 bases from J, leaving 9 bases between. The CDR3 nucleotides read TGTGCCAGCAGCCCGGGTGATGATACGCAGTATTTT. This sequence encodes CASSPGDDTQYF.

There are many counts of this clonotype. This chain uses TRBV9 with TRBJ1-2; D is unclear. Germline CDR1 SGDLS, CDR2 YYNGEE. The CDR3 runs 16 residues. Trimming took off 1 base at V and 4 bases at J, with 17 bases between the two ends. The CDR3, as DNA: TGTGCCAGCAGCGTAATCCCTTTTCTCTGGGCCTATGGCTACACCTTC. Protein: CASSVIPFLWAYGYTF.

The chain links TRBV6-6 to TRBJ2-7; 8 nucleotides align to TRBD2. V gave up 1 base and J gave up 0 bases; unmatched junction bases: 2. CDR3 length: 15 amino acids. Germline V lookup: CDR1 MNHNY, CDR2 SVGAGI (reference sequence). CDR3 residues: CASSYLTSDSYEQYF. The CDR3 DNA follows: TGTGCCAGCAGTTACTTGACTAGCGACTCCTACGAGCAGTACTTC.

This clonotype was seen repeatedly, ten times or more. The chain employs TRBV19 and TRBJ1-1, with 8 bases aligning to TRBD1. Germline loops: CDR1 LNHDA, CDR2 SQIVND (reference sequence). Germline trimming cut 6 bases from V and 6 bases from J; bases unmatched to any gene: 9. CDR3 size: 14 residues. In DNA, the CDR3 is TGTGCCAGTAGCCCCGACCAGGACAGGGCTGAAGCTTTCTTT. Translation gives CASSPDQDRAEAFF.

This clonotype occurred many times. An end of the junction does not agree with germline; a read error may underlie this. The genes are TRBV2 and TRBJ2-3, with D tentatively TRBD1 (6 bases). The CDR3 length is 16 residues. Germline assignment: CDR1 SNHLY and CDR2 FYNNEI. The CDR3 spells CASRADSRTNTDTQYF. CDR3 nucleotides: TGCGCCAGCAGAGCGGACAGCCGCACCAACACAGATACGCAGTATTTT. The full variable domain, rest sourced from reference TRBV2 and TRBJ2-3, is EPEVTQTPSHQVTQMGQEVILRCVPISNHLYFYWYRQILGQKVEFLVSFYNNEISEKSEIFDDQFSVERPDGSNFTLKIRSTKLEDSAMYFCASRADSRTNTDTQYFGPGTRLTVL.